Below are 8 T cell receptor beta chains sequenced from a single sample in a study of blood T cell repertoires in COVID-19. Some clones are missing from TCRdb's copy, which holds only in-frame ones; the method was immunoSEQ multiplex PCR. The data hold tens of thousands of clones, with 85% to 90% observed a single time. The specimen was peripheral blood. Every receptor here comes from a man in his sixties with acute or convalescent COVID-19.

The chain links TRBV11-1 to TRBJ2-1, with a weak D call TRBD1 (5 bases). From germline, CDR1 is SGHAT and CDR2 FQDESV (reference sequence). Trimming pared 3 bases from V and 1 base from J, leaving 10 bases between. The CDR3 sequence is 15 residues long. In DNA, the CDR3 is TGTGCCAGCAGCTTGACAGAAGGTTCCTACAATGAGCAGTTCTTC. It encodes CASSLTEGSYNEQFF. Full variable domain (remainder filled in from reference TRBV11-1 and TRBJ2-1): EAEVAQSPRYKITEKSQAVAFWCDPISGHATLYWYRQILGQGPELLVQFQDESVVDDSQLPKDRFSAERLKGVDSTLKIQPAELGDSAMYLCASSLTEGSYNEQFFGPGTRLTVL.

This clone has a single count. V usage is TRBV24-1 and J usage is TRBJ2-3, with 9 bases aligning to TRBD2. CDR1 and CDR2 (germline): KGHDR, SFDVKD. The V gene end was trimmed by 3 bases and the J gene end by 3 bases; junction bases not matched to a gene: 3. This CDR3 is 15 amino acids long. The CDR3 is CATSDRLAVTDTQYF. The CDR3 DNA reads TGTGCCACCAGTGATCGACTAGCGGTTACAGATACGCAGTATTTT.

The chain employs TRBV4-1 and TRBJ2-6; D gene uncertain. CDR1 and CDR2 (germline): MGHRA, YSYEKL. The CDR3 covers 20 residues. V shed 4 bases and J shed 0 bases, with 22 bases lying between them. For the CDR3, the DNA is TGCGCCAGCAGCCCATCCCTCTCCGCGTTCCATCTCTCTGGGGCCAACGTCCTGACTTTC. Translation gives CASSPSLSAFHLSGANVLTF.

The gene calls are TRBV7-9 and TRBJ1-2; no clear D gene. This CDR3 has 14 amino acids. V was cut by 7 bases and J by 0 bases, with 12 bases left in between. CDR1 SEHNR and CDR2 FQNEAQ come from the germline V gene (reference sequence). The CDR3 region has the DNA TGTGCCAGCACCCAATCTACGGCTAACTATGGCTACACCTTC. It translates to CASTQSTANYGYTF.

The chain uses TRBV28 and TRBJ1-2; TRBD1 aligns across 7 bases. Trimming removed 6 bases from V and 3 bases from J; junction bases left unmatched: 4. The CDR3 length is 13 residues. Germline V gene sequence: CDR1 MDHEN, CDR2 SYDVKM. The CDR3 is CASRTGNYYGYTF. The CDR3 DNA is TGTGCCAGCAGGACAGGGAACTACTATGGCTACACCTTC.

V is TRBV6-5 and J is TRBJ2-3; perhaps TRBD2 as D (5 bases). Germline CDR1 MNHEY, CDR2 SVGAGI. The CDR3 covers 13 residues. V shed 5 bases and J shed 6 bases, with 12 bases lying between them. The CDR3 DNA reads TGTGCCAGCAGTCGCGGGTTTAGCGATACGCAGTATTTT. It encodes CASSRGFSDTQYF.

V and J are TRBV28 and TRBJ1-5; 7 bases map to TRBD1. The V gene's germline CDR1 is MDHEN and CDR2 SYDVKM. V trimming: 6 bases; J trimming: 5 bases; junction bases outside the gene matches: 7. CDR3 size: 14 residues. The CDR3 protein is CASRTGTEHQPQHF. CDR3 DNA: TGTGCCAGCAGAACCGGGACAGAACATCAGCCCCAGCATTTT.

The rearrangement joins TRBV4-3 to TRBJ1-1; D perhaps matches TRBD1 (6 bases). In germline, CDR1 is LGHNA, CDR2 YSLEER. The CDR3 loop spans 15 amino acids. Deletions cut 0 bases from V and 5 bases from J, with 13 bases between. CDR3: CASSQEWGRDTEAFF. CDR3 DNA: TGCGCCAGCAGCCAAGAATGGGGGCGAGATACTGAAGCTTTCTTT.